This T cell receptor beta chain derives from a study of blood T cell repertoires in COVID-19. On the study more broadly: Acute and convalescent COVID-19 samples came from the United States, Italy and Spain.

Assay: immunoSEQ multiplex PCR; the TCRdb copy retains only in-frame clones and omits some. This table holds roughly 360,000 clones, 88% found once. Individuals drawn from approximately 26 US areas were about 18 to 100 years old. This CDR3 is 13 amino acids long. V dropped 8 bases and J dropped 9; count of bases not matched to a gene: 7. Germline CDR1 and CDR2: MNHEY and SVGAGI. The TCR originated in a woman in her twenties or thirties with acute COVID-19. The sample was PBMCs or T cells enriched from blood (not recorded which). The chain employs TRBV6-5 and TRBJ1-6; TRBD1 matches at 7 bases. The CDR3: CASAETGISPLHF. CDR3 bases: TGTGCCAGCGCGGAGACAGGGATTTCACCCCTCCACTTT.